Detailed here is one T cell receptor (beta chain). Antigen unknown. Germline lookup yields CDR1 MNHEY and CDR2 SVGAGI. The V segment lost 6 bases and the J segment 3 bases; nucleotides outside the gene matches: 7. The CDR3 is 15 amino acids. This sample stems from a study of cytomegalovirus exposure and HLA in healthy donors. General study findings and limits: Most of the TCR beta V segments (in an earlier analysis) were productive either about 87% or about 30% of the time. As was reported, the classifier diagnosed cytomegalovirus status with high specificity and sensitivity. Reportedly, TCR beta sequences accurately predicted HLA-A and HLA-B alleles in most subjects. Among the most significant clusters, several appeared linked to common viral pathogens in a later analysis.

60 Vbeta and 13 Jbeta primers were used in PCR. Libraries were prepared by immunoSEQ multiplex PCR; TCRdb keeps only in-frame clonotypes and omits some of them. The table has 120,000 to 150,000 clones, 61% seen once; the top ten hold approximately 1.8%. The origin of this receptor is a male donor in good health and CMV-seronegative. Specimen: PBMCs. The rearrangement uses TRBV6-5 and TRBJ2-1, with 8 bases aligning to TRBD2. CDR3 DNA sequence: TGTGCCAGCAGCCCAATAGCGGGGCTCTACAATGAGCAGTTCTTC. It translates to CASSPIAGLYNEQFF.